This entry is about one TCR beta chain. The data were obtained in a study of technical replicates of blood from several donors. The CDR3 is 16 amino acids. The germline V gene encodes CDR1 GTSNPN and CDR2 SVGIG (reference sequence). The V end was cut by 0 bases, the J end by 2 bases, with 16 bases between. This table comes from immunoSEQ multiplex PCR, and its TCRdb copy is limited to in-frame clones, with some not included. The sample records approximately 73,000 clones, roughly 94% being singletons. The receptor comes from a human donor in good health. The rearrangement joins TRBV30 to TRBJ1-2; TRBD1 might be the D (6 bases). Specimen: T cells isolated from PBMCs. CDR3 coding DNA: TGTGCCTGGAGTGTATCCCACAGGGTGGGAAACTATGGCTACACCTTC. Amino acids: CAWSVSHRVGNYGYTF.